The rows below give T cell receptor beta chains drawn from one sample of a study of blood T cell repertoires in COVID-19. Assay: immunoSEQ multiplex PCR; the TCRdb copy retains only in-frame clones and omits some. The repertoire consists of roughly 250,000 clones, with roughly three quarters occurring once and the leading ten covering about 4%. Sequenced sample: peripheral blood. Receptors originate from a woman between 40 and 55 years old with active or convalescent COVID-19. Both conserved end residues are part of each CDR3. D genes are given only for firm matches. Size is omitted from some rows. Given values are once, few, many or a class for expanded clones.

D gene | J gene | V gene | CDR3 length | clone size | CDR3 DNA | CDR3 protein
- | TRBJ2-3 | TRBV5-1 | 14 | - | TGCGCCAGTCGCAGCGACGGCGGAGGAGATACGCAGTATTTT | CASRSDGGGDTQYF
- | TRBJ1-2 | TRBV5-1 | 16 | - | TGCGCCAGCAGCGCCTCTGGGGGGGCACCAGACTATGGCTACACCTTC | CASSASGGAPDYGYTF
- | TRBJ2-5 | TRBV20-1 | 11 | - | TGCAGTGCTAGCAGCGATGAGACCCAGTACTTC | CSASSDETQYF
- | TRBJ2-1 | TRBV7-2 | 15 | - | TGTGCCAGCAGCCACAGGGAGACACACTACAATGAGCAGTTCTTC | CASSHRETHYNEQFF
- | TRBJ2-4 | TRBV3-1/TRBV3-2 | 16 | - | TGTGCCAGCAGCCAAGGGGCGTTACTAGCCAAAAACATTCAGTACTTC | CASSQGALLAKNIQYF
TRBD1 | TRBJ2-3 | TRBV5-4 | 16 | - | TGTGCCAGCAGCCTTGCACAGGGGATGAGCACAGATACGCAGTATTTT | CASSLAQGMSTDTQYF
- | TRBJ1-5 | TRBV4-1 | 17 | - | TGCGCCAGCAGCCAAGGGCGAGGGGCGCGGGACAATCAGCCCCAGCATTTT | CASSQGRGARDNQPQHF
TRBD2 | TRBJ2-1 | TRBV19 | 12 | - | TGTGCCAGTAGCCATAGCGGGAATGAGCAGTTCTTC | CASSHSGNEQFF
TRBD1 | TRBJ2-2 | TRBV5-1 | 16 | - | TGCGCCAGCAGCTTAAGGGACAGGGTCGTAACCGGGGAGCTGTTTTTT | CASSLRDRVVTGELFF
TRBD2 | TRBJ2-7 | TRBV7-9 | 15 | - | TGTGCCAGCAGCTTGACTAGCGGGGGGTCCTACGAGCAGTACTTC | CASSLTSGGSYEQYF
- | TRBJ1-3 | TRBV9 | 16 | - | TGTGCCAGCAGCATAGCCCCCGACACTCAGGGAAACACCATATATTTT | CASSIAPDTQGNTIYF
- | TRBJ1-1 | TRBV12-5 | 15 | - | TGTGCTAGTGGTTTGGTGGGCAGCCTTGAGACTGAAGCTTTCTTT | CASGLVGSLETEAFF
- | TRBJ1-5 | TRBV5-6 | 16 | few | TGTGCCAGCAGCTTGAGCAGGGCTTATAGCAATCAGCCCCAGCATTTT | CASSLSRAYSNQPQHF
TRBD1 | TRBJ1-4 | TRBV9 | 13 | - | TGTGCCAGCAGCGGAACAGGGGGTGAAAAACTGTTTTTT | CASSGTGGEKLFF
TRBD1 | TRBJ1-1 | TRBV30 | 15 | - | TGTGCCTGGACCCCCGGACAGGGGTGGAACACTGAAGCTTTCTTT | CAWTPGQGWNTEAFF
- | TRBJ2-7 | TRBV28 | 16 | few | TGTGCCAGCAGTGACCCCATACGGGGAAGCTCCTACGAGCAGTACTTC | CASSDPIRGSSYEQYF
TRBD1 | TRBJ1-2 | TRBV12-3/TRBV12-4 | 13 | - | TGTGCCAGCAGCCGGACAGGAGGGGTTGGCTACACCTTC | CASSRTGGVGYTF
- | TRBJ1-5 | TRBV28 | 14 | - | TGTGCCAGCAGTCTCGACAGGCCTAATCAGCCCCAGCATTTT | CASSLDRPNQPQHF
- | TRBJ1-1 | TRBV7-3 | 14 | - | TGTGCCAGCAGCTTAAATTCGGCGGCCACTGAAGCTTTCTTT | CASSLNSAATEAFF
TRBD1 | TRBJ2-3 | TRBV13 | 17 | - | TGTGCCAGCAGCTTGGGACAGGGGGCCCTCGCCCCAGATACGCAGTATTTT | CASSLGQGALAPDTQYF
- | TRBJ2-2 | TRBV6-1 | 13 | - | TGTGCCAGCAGTGAAGGGGGGGCCGGGGAGCTGTTTTTT | CASSEGGAGELFF
- | TRBJ1-1 | TRBV7-9 | 15 | - | TGTGCCAGCAGCTTAGCGCGTGCAGGACAAGGTGAAGCTTTCTTT | CASSLARAGQGEAFF
- | TRBJ2-3 | TRBV7-3 | 15 | - | TGTGCCAGCAGCTTAAATACAGGCCGCACAGATACGCAGTATTTT | CASSLNTGRTDTQYF
- | TRBJ1-1 | TRBV5-6 | 12 | - | TGTGCCAGCAGCCTCGGGGACACTGAAGCTTTCTTT | CASSLGDTEAFF
- | TRBJ1-2 | TRBV6-5 | 14 | few | TGTGCCAGCAGGGAGCTAACCGTACCCTATGGCTACACCTTC | CASRELTVPYGYTF
- | TRBJ1-6 | TRBV6-1 | 14 | - | TGTGCCAGCAGTGAAGCGGGAGGTAATTCACCCCTCCACTTT | CASSEAGGNSPLHF
TRBD2 | TRBJ2-3 | TRBV3-1/TRBV3-2 | 16 | few | TGTGCCAGCAGCCCCGGGGTAGCGGGGAGGTTAGATACGCAGTATTTT | CASSPGVAGRLDTQYF
- | TRBJ1-1 | TRBV5-5 | 15 | few | TGTGCCAGCAGCTTGGGTGAGACAGCTAACACTGAAGCTTTCTTT | CASSLGETANTEAFF
- | TRBJ2-5 | TRBV28 | 13 | - | TGTGCCAGCAGTGAACAGGGGGAGGGGACCCAGTACTTC | CASSEQGEGTQYF
- | TRBJ1-1 | TRBV5-8 | 14 | - | TGTGCCAGCAGCCTCGGCGGGGGGGATACTGAAGCTTTCTTT | CASSLGGGDTEAFF
- | TRBJ1-4 | TRBV7-8 | 14 | once | TGTGCCAGCAGCCCCCGGGAAGCTAATGAAAAACTGTTTTTT | CASSPREANEKLFF